These 21 T cell receptor beta chains originate from one sample sequenced in a study of cytomegalovirus exposure and HLA in healthy donors. PCR primers comprised 60 Vbeta and 13 Jbeta primers. Profiling relied on immunoSEQ multiplex PCR, and the TCRdb table lists in-frame clones only, not all of them. The sample contains some 130,000 clones, more than 80% of which appear only once. Sequenced input: PBMCs. The receptors here all came from a woman aged 30 to 39 in good health and CMV-seropositive.

A few counts support this clone. The gene calls are TRBV9 and TRBJ2-3; D possibly corresponds to TRBD1 (6 bases). The CDR3 covers 14 residues. The V gene lost 0 bases and the J gene lost 6 bases, with 11 bases spanning the gap. CDR1 and CDR2 from the germline V gene are SGDLS and YYNGEE. The CDR3 DNA reads TGTGCCAGCAGCGTAGACAGGGAAGGCGATACGCAGTATTTT. Amino acid sequence: CASSVDREGDTQYF.

The chain links TRBV10-2 to TRBJ2-5; TRBD2 matches at 11 bases. Germline loops: CDR1 WSHSY, CDR2 SAAADI. The CDR3 runs 16 residues. V gave up 4 bases and J gave up 4 bases; unmatched junction bases: 8. CDR3 DNA sequence: TGCGCCAGCAGTGTGGGGCTAGCGGGAGGAGGAGAGACCCAGTACTTC. It is translated as CASSVGLAGGGETQYF.

The rearrangement uses TRBV7-6 and TRBJ2-5; D ambiguous. The V end lost 2 bases, the J end lost 3 bases, and 7 bases lay between the germline ends. The length of the CDR3 is 13 residues. The germline V gene has CDR1 SGHVS and CDR2 FNYEAQ. In DNA, the CDR3 is TGTGCCAGCAGCTTAATCCGGGAAGAGACCCAGTACTTC. It encodes CASSLIREETQYF.

V is TRBV5-5 and J is TRBJ1-3; D possibly corresponds to TRBD1 (6 bases). CDR1 is SGHKS and CDR2 is YYEKEE in the germline V gene (reference sequence). Between the trimmed V and J ends, which lost 2 bases and 0 bases, there was a span of 9 bases. The CDR3 has 15 amino acids. CDR3 region: CASSFGRGSGNTIYF. As DNA, the CDR3 is TGTGCCAGCAGCTTCGGCAGGGGCTCTGGAAACACCATATATTTT. The entire variable domain, with the rest obtained from reference TRBV5-5 and TRBJ1-3, is as follows: DAGVTQSPTHLIKTRGQQVTLRCSPISGHKSVSWYQQVLGQGPQFIFQYYEKEERGRGNFPDRFSARQFPNYSSELNVNALLLGDSALYLCASSFGRGSGNTIYFGEGSWLTVV.

V is TRBV29-1 and J is TRBJ1-1; 8 positions match TRBD1. The germline V gene has CDR1 SQVTM and CDR2 ANQGSEA. The CDR3 has 12 residues. The V segment lost 7 bases and the J segment 6 bases; nucleotides outside the gene matches: 7. For the CDR3, the DNA is TGCAGCGACCTGACAGGGGACCCTGAAGCTTTCTTT. Protein product: CSDLTGDPEAFF.

This clone appeared a single time. The V gene is TRBV29-1, the J gene TRBJ2-7; 9 bases align to TRBD2. This CDR3 comprises 14 residues. From germline, CDR1 is SQVTM and CDR2 ANQGSEA. Losses at the gene ends were 4 bases for V and 2 bases for J; bases not matched to a gene: 6. The CDR3, as DNA: TGCAGCGTTGCGAAGACTAGCGGACCCTACGAGCAGTACTTC. Translated: CSVAKTSGPYEQYF.

The CDR3 DNA reads as TGTGCCAGCAGCTACGGGACAATAGATGGGAACACCATATATTTT. As protein: CASSYGTIDGNTIYF. The chain employs TRBV7-9 and TRBJ1-3; maybe TRBD1 (6 bases). Trimming removed 4 bases from V and 7 bases from J, with 17 bases in between. Germline loops: CDR1 SEHNR, CDR2 FQNEAQ (reference sequence). CDR3 length: 15 residues.

The chain couples TRBV28 to TRBJ2-1, with a tentative D call TRBD2 (6 bases). Per the germline V gene, CDR1 is MDHEN and CDR2 is SYDVKM. Trimming cost V 11 bases and J 5 bases, with 16 bases left between them. The CDR3 is 13 amino acids. The CDR3 coding sequence is TGTGCCGCTGGGGGAGGCATCCACAATGAGCAGTTCTTC. The encoded protein is CAAGGGIHNEQFF. Full variable domain (missing parts from reference TRBV28 and TRBJ2-1): DVKVTQSSRYLVKRTGEKVFLECVQDMDHENMFWYRQDPGLGLRLIYFSYDVKMKEKGDIPEGYSVSREKKERFSLILESASTNQTSMYLCAAGGGIHNEQFFGPGTRLTVL.

V gene TRBV9 combines with J gene TRBJ2-3, with 9 bases matching TRBD2. Germline V gene data show CDR1 as SGDLS and CDR2 as YYNGEE. Trimming took 4 bases from V and 3 from J; bases not matched to a gene: 6. This CDR3 spans 15 amino acids. CDR3 bases: TGTGCCAGCAGCCAGCGGGGGGAGGGAACAGATACGCAGTATTTT. Residues: CASSQRGEGTDTQYF. Based on the CDR3 plus reference TRBV9 and TRBJ2-3, the full variable domain is DSGVTQTPKHLITATGQRVTLRCSPRSGDLSVYWYQQSLDQGLQFLIQYYNGEERAKGNILERFSAQQFPDLHSELNLSSLELGDSALYFCASSQRGEGTDTQYFGPGTRLTVL.

The CDR3 nucleotides are TGTGCCAGCAGCTCATCAGGGACAGGGGATGAAAAACTGTTTTTT. It is translated as CASSSSGTGDEKLFF. V usage is TRBV21-1 and J usage is TRBJ1-4; the table assigns TRBD1, which was not confirmed against the DNA. TRBV21-1 is termed a pseudogene. The CDR3 is 15 residues long.

DNA for the CDR3: TGTGCCAGCAGCGTATGGGACTTGAGGAACACCATATATTTT. Translated, it gives CASSVWDLRNTIYF. V is TRBV13 and J is TRBJ1-3, with D possibly being TRBD1 (5 bases). CDR3 length equals 14 residues. Germline V gene data show CDR1 as PRHDT and CDR2 as FYEKMQ (reference sequence). The V end lost 5 bases, the J end lost 7 bases, and 15 bases lay between the germline ends.

This chain uses TRBV28 with TRBJ1-1, with D hard to call. The V gene lost 7 bases and the J gene lost 3 bases, with 15 bases spanning the gap. Germline V gene sequence: CDR1 MDHEN, CDR2 SYDVKM. The CDR3 is 14 amino acids. The CDR3 here is CASTRANWDTEAFF. As DNA, the CDR3 is TGTGCCAGCACGAGGGCCAACTGGGACACTGAAGCTTTCTTT.

The rearrangement joins TRBV27 to TRBJ2-1, with 14 nucleotides matching TRBD2. This CDR3 region has 15 residues. V was pared by 5 bases and J by 8 bases, with 5 bases of the junction left unmatched. Germline CDR1 is MNHEY and CDR2 is SMNVEV (reference sequence). The CDR3 DNA sequence: TGTGCCAGCAGTCAAGGGACTAGCGGGGGCTATGAGCAGTTCTTC. Its protein is CASSQGTSGGYEQFF.

V usage is TRBV30 and J usage is TRBJ2-5, with 8 bases fitting TRBD2. The DNA end is a closer match to TRBJ2-7, so the J assignment may be wrong. Germline assignment: CDR1 GTSNPN and CDR2 SVGIG (reference sequence). This CDR3 comprises 16 residues. DNA for the CDR3: TGTGCCTGGATTGGATCATCCGGGACTAGTGGGCACGAGCAGTACTTC. Translated: CAWIGSSGTSGHEQYF.

The J gene is TRBJ2-7, the V gene TRBV28; 7 nucleotides agree with TRBD1. V shed 6 bases, J shed 6 bases, and the junction held 2 bases outside the gene matches. CDR3 length: 11 residues. Germline values: CDR1 MDHEN, CDR2 SYDVKM. CDR3 loop: CASSDRVEQYF. For the CDR3, the DNA is TGTGCCAGCAGCGACAGGGTCGAGCAGTACTTC.

V is TRBV2 and J is TRBJ1-5; the D gene is possibly TRBD1 (5 bases). This CDR3 has 15 residues. V lost 7 bases and J 0 bases, leaving 13 bases between the germline ends. Germline assignment: CDR1 SNHLY and CDR2 FYNNEI. The CDR3 coding sequence is TGTGCCAGCAAGGGGAGGGCGTTTAGCAATCAGCCCCAGCATTTT. Protein product: CASKGRAFSNQPQHF.

For this clone: An end of the junction differs from the germline gene, which may be a read error. This chain uses TRBV2 with TRBJ2-1, with D possibly called TRBD1 or TRBD2 (7 bases each). This CDR3 has 17 residues. CDR1 is SNHLY, CDR2 FYNNEI, per germline. The CDR3 loop is CAGRQGLGRGSYNEQFF. The DNA for the CDR3 is TGTGCCGGCAGACAGGGCCTGGGGAGGGGCTCCTACAATGAGCAGTTCTTC.

V gene TRBV5-1 combines with J gene TRBJ1-4; D unresolved. Germline CDR1 SGHRS, CDR2 YFSETQ. Deletions cut 3 bases from V and 0 bases from J, with 9 bases between. This CDR3 is built from 15 residues. This CDR3 reads CASSSQFTTNEKLFF. DNA for the CDR3: TGCGCCAGCAGCTCTCAGTTTACAACTAATGAAAAACTGTTTTTT.

This chain links TRBV6-5 with TRBJ1-6, with unresolved D. Germline assignment: CDR1 MNHEY and CDR2 SVGAGI. This CDR3 is 12 amino acids long. Trimming cost V 0 bases and J 8 bases, with 2 bases left between them. The CDR3 is CASSYSDSPLHF. CDR3 DNA sequence: TGTGCCAGCAGTTACTCCGATTCACCCCTCCACTTT.

The chain carries TRBV29-1 and TRBJ2-2; D is perhaps TRBD2 (6 bases). Germline V CDR1 and CDR2: SQVTM, ANQGSEA. V was pared by 0 bases and J by 0 bases, with 11 bases between. The CDR3 has 16 residues. As DNA, the CDR3 is TGCAGCGTTGAAGAATCAGGAGGGGCGAACACCGGGGAGCTGTTTTTT. The encoded protein is CSVEESGGANTGELFF.

The CDR3 protein is CASSTGLAGVETQYF. CDR3 DNA: TGCGCCAGCAGCACTGGACTAGCGGGAGTTGAGACCCAGTACTTC. The chain couples TRBV5-1 to TRBJ2-5; 13 bases are shared with TRBD2. CDR3 size: 15 residues. Losses at the gene ends were 4 bases for V and 5 bases for J; bases not matched to a gene: 5. CDR1 and CDR2 (germline): SGHRS, YFSETQ.